This T cell receptor (beta chain) appears in the sequencing data of a study of blood T cell repertoires in COVID-19. As for the study in general: Sources were T cells, B-cell-depleted T cells, or PBMCs; the material itself was cDNA or gDNA.

Only in-frame clones appear in the TCRdb table, and some are missing; sequencing was by immunoSEQ multiplex PCR. The repertoire holds 260,000 or so clones, with roughly 88% as singletons. The sequencing input was peripheral blood. The TCR comes from a man aged 18 to 30 with active or convalescent COVID-19.

CDR3 nucleotide sequence: TGTGCCACCAGTGTTAGTTTAGCGGGGGCCAATGAGCAGTTCTTC. Its translation: CATSVSLAGANEQFF. This chain links TRBV24-1 with TRBJ2-1; TRBD2 agrees at 9 bases. The CDR3 has 15 amino acids. Germline V gene data show CDR1 as KGHDR and CDR2 as SFDVKD. The ends lost 5 bases at V and 6 bases at J; junction bases unmatched: 7.